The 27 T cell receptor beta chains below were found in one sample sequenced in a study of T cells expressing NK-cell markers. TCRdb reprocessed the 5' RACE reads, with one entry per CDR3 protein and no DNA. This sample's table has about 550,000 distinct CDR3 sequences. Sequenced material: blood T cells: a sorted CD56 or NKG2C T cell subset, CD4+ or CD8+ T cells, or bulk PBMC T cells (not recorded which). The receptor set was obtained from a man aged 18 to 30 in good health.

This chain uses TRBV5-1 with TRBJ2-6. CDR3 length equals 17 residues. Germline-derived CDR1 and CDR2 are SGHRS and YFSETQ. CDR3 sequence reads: CASSLVSGGSGANVLTF. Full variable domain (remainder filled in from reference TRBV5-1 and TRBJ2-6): KAGVTQTPRYLIKTRGQQVTLSCSPISGHRSVSWYQQTPGQGLQFLFEYFSETQRNKGNFPGRFSGRQFSNSRSEMNVSTLELGDSALYLCASSLVSGGSGANVLTFGAGSRLTVL.

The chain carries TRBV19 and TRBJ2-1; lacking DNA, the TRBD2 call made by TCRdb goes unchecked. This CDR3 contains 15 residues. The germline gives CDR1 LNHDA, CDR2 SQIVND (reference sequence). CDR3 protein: CASSIVAGVVDEQFF.

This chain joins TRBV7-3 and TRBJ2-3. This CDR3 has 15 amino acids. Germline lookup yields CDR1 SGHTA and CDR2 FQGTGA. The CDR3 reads CASSSQASSTDTQYF.

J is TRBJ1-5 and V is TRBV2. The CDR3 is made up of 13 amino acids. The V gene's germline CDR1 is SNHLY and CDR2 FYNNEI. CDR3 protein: CATRREGNQPQHF.

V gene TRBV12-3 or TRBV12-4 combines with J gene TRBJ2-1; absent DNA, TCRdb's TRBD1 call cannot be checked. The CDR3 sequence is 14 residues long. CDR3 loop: CASSNPGQESEQFF.

Here the CDR3 reads CSAPLGGRGETQYF. The chain recombines TRBV20-1 with TRBJ2-5; the TCRdb call, TRBD2, lacks DNA for checking. The CDR3 has 14 amino acids. Germline V gene sequence: CDR1 DFQATT, CDR2 SNEGSKA (reference sequence).

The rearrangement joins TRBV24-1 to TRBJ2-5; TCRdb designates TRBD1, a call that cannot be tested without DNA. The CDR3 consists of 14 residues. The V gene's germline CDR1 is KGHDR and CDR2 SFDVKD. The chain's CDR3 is CATSKGRSQETQYF.

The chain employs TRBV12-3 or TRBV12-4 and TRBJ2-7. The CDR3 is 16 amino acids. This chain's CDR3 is CASSVEVSGSPYEQYF.

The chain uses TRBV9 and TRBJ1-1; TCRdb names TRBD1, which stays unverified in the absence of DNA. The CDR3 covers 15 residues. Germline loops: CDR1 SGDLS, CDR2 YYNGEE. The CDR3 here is CASSVGTGEVTEAFF. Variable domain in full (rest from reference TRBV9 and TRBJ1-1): DSGVTQTPKHLITATGQRVTLRCSPRSGDLSVYWYQQSLDQGLQFLIQYYNGEERAKGNILERFSAQQFPDLHSELNLSSLELGDSALYFCASSVGTGEVTEAFFGQGTRLTVV.

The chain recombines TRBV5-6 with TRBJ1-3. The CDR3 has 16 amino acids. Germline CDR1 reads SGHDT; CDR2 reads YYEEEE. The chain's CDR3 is CASSFRHAGGGNTIYF.

Here the CDR3 reads CASVPPLALKDTGELFF. The rearrangement uses TRBV7-9 and TRBJ2-2; the TRBD2 assignment by TCRdb is unverifiable without DNA. The CDR3 totals 17 residues. From germline, CDR1 is SEHNR and CDR2 FQNEAQ (reference sequence).

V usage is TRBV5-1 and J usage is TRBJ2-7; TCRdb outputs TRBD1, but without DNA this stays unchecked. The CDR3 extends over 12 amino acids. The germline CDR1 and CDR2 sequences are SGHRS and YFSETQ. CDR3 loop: CASSSDRVGQYF. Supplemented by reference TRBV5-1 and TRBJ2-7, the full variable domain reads KAGVTQTPRYLIKTRGQQVTLSCSPISGHRSVSWYQQTPGQGLQFLFEYFSETQRNKGNFPGRFSGRQFSNSRSEMNVSTLELGDSALYLCASSSDRVGQYFGPGTRLTVT.

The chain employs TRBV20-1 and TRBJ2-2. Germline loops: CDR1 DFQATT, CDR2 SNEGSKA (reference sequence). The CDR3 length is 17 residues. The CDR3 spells CSARKFERTANTGELFF.

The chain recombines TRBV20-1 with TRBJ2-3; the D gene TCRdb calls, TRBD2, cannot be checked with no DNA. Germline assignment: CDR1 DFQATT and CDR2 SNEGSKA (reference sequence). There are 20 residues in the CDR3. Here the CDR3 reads CSAPRLAGGPLIVSTDTQYF.

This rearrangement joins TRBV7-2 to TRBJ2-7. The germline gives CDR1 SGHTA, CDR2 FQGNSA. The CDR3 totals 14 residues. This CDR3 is CASSSARHTYEQYF.

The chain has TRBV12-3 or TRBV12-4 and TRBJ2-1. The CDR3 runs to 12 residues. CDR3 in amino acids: CASSFEYSEQFF.

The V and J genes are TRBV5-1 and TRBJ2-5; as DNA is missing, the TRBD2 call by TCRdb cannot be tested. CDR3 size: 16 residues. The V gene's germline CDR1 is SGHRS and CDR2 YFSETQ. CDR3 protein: CASSLLLSGPQETQYF.

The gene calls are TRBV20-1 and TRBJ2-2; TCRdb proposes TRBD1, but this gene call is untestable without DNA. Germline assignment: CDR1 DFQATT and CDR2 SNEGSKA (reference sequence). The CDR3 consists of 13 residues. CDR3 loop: CSAIDRGSGELFF.

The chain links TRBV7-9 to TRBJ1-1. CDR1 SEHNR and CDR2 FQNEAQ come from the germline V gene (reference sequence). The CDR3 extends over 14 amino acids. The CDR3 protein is CASSFNTKNHEAFF.

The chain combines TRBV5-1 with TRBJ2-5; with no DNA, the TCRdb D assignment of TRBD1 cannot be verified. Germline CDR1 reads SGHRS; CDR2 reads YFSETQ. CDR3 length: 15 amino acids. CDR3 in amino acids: CASSLDDRGGETQYF.

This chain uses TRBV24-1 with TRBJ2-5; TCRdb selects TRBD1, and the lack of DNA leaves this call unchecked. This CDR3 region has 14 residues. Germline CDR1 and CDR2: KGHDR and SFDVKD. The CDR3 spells CATRGAAPQETQYF.

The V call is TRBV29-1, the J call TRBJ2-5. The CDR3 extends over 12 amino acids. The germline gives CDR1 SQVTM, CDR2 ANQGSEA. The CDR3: CSIKRFQETQYF.

This CDR3 reads CASSRRQDPTDTQYF. The V and J genes are TRBV6-1 and TRBJ2-3; TCRdb designates TRBD1, a call that cannot be tested without DNA. This CDR3 has 15 amino acids. Germline assignment: CDR1 MNHNS and CDR2 SASEGT.

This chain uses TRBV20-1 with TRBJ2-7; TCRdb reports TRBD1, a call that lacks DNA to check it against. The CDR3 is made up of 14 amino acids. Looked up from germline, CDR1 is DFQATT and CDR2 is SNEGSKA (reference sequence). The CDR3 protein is CSARRSTASYEQYF.

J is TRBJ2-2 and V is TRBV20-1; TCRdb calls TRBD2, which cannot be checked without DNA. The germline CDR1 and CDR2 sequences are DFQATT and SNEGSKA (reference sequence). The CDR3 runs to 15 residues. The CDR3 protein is CSASSREGNTGELFF.

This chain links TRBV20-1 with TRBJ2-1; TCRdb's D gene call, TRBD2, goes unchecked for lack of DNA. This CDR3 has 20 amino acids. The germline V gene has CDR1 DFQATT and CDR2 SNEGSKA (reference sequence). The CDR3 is CSASPQRGAPRVSSYNEQFF.

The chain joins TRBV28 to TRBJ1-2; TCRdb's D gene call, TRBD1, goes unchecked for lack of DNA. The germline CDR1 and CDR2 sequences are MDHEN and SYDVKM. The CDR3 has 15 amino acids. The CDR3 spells CASNSRGGPIYGYTF.